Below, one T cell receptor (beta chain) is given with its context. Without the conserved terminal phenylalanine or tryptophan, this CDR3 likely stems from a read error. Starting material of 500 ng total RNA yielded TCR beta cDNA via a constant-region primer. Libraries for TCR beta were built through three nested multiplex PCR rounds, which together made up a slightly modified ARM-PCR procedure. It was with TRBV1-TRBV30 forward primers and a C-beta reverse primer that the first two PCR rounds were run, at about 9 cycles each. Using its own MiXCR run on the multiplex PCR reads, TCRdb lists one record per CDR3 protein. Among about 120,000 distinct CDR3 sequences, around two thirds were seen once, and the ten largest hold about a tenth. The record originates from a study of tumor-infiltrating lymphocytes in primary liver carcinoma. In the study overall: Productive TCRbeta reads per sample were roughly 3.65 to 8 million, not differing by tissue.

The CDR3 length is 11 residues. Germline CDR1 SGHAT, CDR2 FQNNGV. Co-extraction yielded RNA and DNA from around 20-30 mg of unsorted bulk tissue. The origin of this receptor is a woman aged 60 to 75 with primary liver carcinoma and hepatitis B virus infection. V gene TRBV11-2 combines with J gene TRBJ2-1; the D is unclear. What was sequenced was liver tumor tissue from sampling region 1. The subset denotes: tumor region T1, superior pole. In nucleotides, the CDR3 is TGTGCCAACAGCCCATTTAATGAGCAGTTCTTA. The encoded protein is CANSPFNEQFL.